Here is one T cell receptor (beta chain) with its context. Its antigen remains unknown. This CDR3 has 13 amino acids. The V and J ends lost 6 bases and 4 bases, in that order; junction bases with no gene match: 0. Germline V gene data show CDR1 as LNHDA and CDR2 as SQIVND (reference sequence). These data originate in a study of T cell responses to AZD1222 COVID-19 vaccine. Study findings and constraints: Spike-specific TCR breadth and depth both grew after two AZD1222 doses. Most donors were white British, females outnumbered males, and clonal diversity was possibly underestimated. Seropositive at baseline were only a handful of AZD1222 recipients.

TCRdb's table, derived via immunoSEQ multiplex PCR, lists solely in-frame clones and lacks some. The data show approximately 100,000 clones, approximately 89% seen once. The source is an adult who received the AZD1222 COVID-19 vaccine. The chain employs TRBV19 and TRBJ2-3; 11 nucleotides match TRBD2. Sequenced material: peripheral blood, taken 28 days after the second AZD1222 dose. The CDR3 DNA reads as TGTGCCAGTAGGACTAGCGGGGCAGATACGCAGTATTTT. As protein: CASRTSGADTQYF.